This T cell receptor beta chain was profiled in a study of T cells in Graves' hyperthyroidism and ophthalmopathy. This clonotype was seen repeatedly, ten times or more. The antigen is unknown. Notes on the study in general: Stable hyperthyroidism was told apart from ophthalmopathy by a model built on 13 V-J features.

Clinicians diagnosed patients from clinical symptoms, serum thyroxine and TRAb, thyroid ultrasound and orbital computed tomography. Researchers took RNA transcripts and amplified the TCR beta CDR3 regions from them. The HTBI primer set drove a first-round RT-PCR of the TCR CDR3. TCRdb reprocessed the multiplex PCR reads via MiXCR and lists one record per CDR3 protein. The repertoire holds about 280,000 distinct CDR3 sequences, with less than 30% as singletons. This CDR3 contains 20 residues. The germline V gene encodes CDR1 KGHDR and CDR2 SFDVKD. J lost 6 bases, V lost 0 bases, and 18 bases had no gene match.

This receptor was obtained from a man aged 40-49 years with Graves' hyperthyroidism that later progressed to Graves' ophthalmopathy. Specimen: blood. The V call is TRBV24-1, the J call TRBJ2-2; 7 nucleotides line up with TRBD1. DNA of the CDR3: TGTGCCACCAGTGATTTGAGCCCAGGGACAGCTGCAGAAGGCCCCGGGGAGCTGTTTTTT. Its translation is CATSDLSPGTAAEGPGELFF.